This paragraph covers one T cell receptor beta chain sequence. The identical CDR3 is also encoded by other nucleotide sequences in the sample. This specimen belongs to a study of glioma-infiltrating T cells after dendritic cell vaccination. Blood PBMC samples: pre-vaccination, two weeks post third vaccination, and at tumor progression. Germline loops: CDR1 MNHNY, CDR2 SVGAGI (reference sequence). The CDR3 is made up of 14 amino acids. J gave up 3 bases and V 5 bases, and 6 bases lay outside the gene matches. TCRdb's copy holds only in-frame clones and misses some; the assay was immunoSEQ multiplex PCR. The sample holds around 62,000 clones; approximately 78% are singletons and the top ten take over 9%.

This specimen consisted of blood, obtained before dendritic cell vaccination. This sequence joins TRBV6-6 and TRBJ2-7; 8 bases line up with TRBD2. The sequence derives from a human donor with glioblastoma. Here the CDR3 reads CASSAGTRSYEQYF. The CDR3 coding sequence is TGTGCCAGCAGTGCCGGGACTAGGAGCTACGAGCAGTACTTC.